This entry concerns a single T cell receptor (beta chain). Its antigen target is currently unknown. Base qualities are missing; no much larger clone stands one base away. The sample originates from a study of a mutant IDH1 vaccine in newly diagnosed glioma listed by TCRdb under 2021. Background on the whole study: Vaccination was initiated 4-6 weeks after radiotherapy alone, or concurrently with temozolomide cycles in the chemotherapy-containing groups. Of the approximately 30 treated patients, 62.5% were male and approximately 38% were female, and the mean age was approximately 37 years. Visit V12 was the week-35 safety follow-up and visit V13 was the week-47 end of study. Prior to enrollment, standard therapy consisting of radiotherapy alone, temozolomide alone, or radiochemotherapy with temozolomide had been administered to patients, with the combination being received by most patients. Longitudinal TCRB deep sequencing was performed for about 25 treated patients wherever samples were available for exploratory analyses. Peripheral blood was collected at six visits: V03 (baseline), V05, V07, V10, V12 and V13.

The CDR3, cysteine through phenylalanine, is 13 amino acids long. The retained sequence is limited to the CDR3, 39 bases, with the frame set at the first base. V drops 3 bases and J drops 6 bases, leaving 11 bases in between. In the germline V gene, CDR1 corresponds to MNHNS and CDR2 to SASEGT. In light of the paper, this sample's time point label describes: week 35, safety follow-up. Each vaccine dose was 300 ug of a 20-mer mutant IDH1 peptide in Montanide, given subcutaneously with topical imiquimod. Patients were given eight vaccinations, in weeks 1, 3, 5, 7, 11, 15, 19 and 23, which matched visits V03 through V10. Donors had newly diagnosed WHO grade 3 or 4 IDH1-mutant astrocytomas with loss of nuclear ATRX. The samples were drawn from NOA16, a multicentre, single-arm, open-label phase I trial in Germany that tested a mutant IDH1 peptide vaccine in humans for the first time. Genomic DNA for TCRB sequencing was extracted from EDTA blood using the DNeasy Blood and Tissue Kit.

Broader findings and caveats from the paper: Pseudoprogression appeared unrelated to alterations in the top peripheral T cell clonotypes detected by TCRB sequencing. Availability determined which PBMC samples were chosen for TCRB deep sequencing. According to the authors, sample limitations meant that analyses of patient blood samples could not be reproduced. Vaccine-induced immune responses across multiple MHC alleles were detected in 93.3% of patients.

Library preparation used the immunoSEQ multiplex PCR assay. Following the manufacturer's protocol, the hsTCRB Kit was used to amplify rearranged TCR beta chain sequences. TCRB libraries were sequenced on an Illumina MiSeq. The authors processed their data as follows. The proprietary platform of the kit vendor was used for demultiplexing, trimming and gene mapping. TCRdb retrieved this table from immuneACCESS and kept in-frame rearrangements only. Not all clones are present; in checked studies, unresolved V genes account for under half, and no reason is known for the remainder. The V and J calls and clone size come from that table; D and trimming were worked out from the DNA. The sample table lists about 68,000 clones, 84% of them with a count of one. The ten largest clones take up 12% of the sample.

Sequencing was performed on PBMCs, taken from a glioma patient whose treatment included an IDH1 peptide vaccine. The chain joins TRBV6-1 to TRBJ1-2; perhaps TRBD1 is the D gene, with 6 bases matching. The receptor was isolated from a man in his late teens or twenties with glioma. The nucleotide sequence reads TGTGCCAGCAGTGACGACAGGTTCCATGGCTACACCTTC. It codes for CASSDDRFHGYTF.